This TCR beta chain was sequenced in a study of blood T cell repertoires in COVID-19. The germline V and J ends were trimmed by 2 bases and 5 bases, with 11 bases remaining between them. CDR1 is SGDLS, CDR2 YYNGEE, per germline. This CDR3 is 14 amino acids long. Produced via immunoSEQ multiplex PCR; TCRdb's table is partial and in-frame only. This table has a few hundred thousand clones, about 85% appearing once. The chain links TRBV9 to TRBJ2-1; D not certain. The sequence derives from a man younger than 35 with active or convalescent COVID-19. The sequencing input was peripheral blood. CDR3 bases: TGTGCCAGCAGCGTGTCGGGTCTGGACAATGAGCAGTTCTTC. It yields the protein CASSVSGLDNEQFF.